Listed here are 14 T cell receptor beta chains from one sample, sequenced in a study of T-cell reconstitution after alpha-beta-depleted transplantation in children. The library targeted TCRbeta and was prepared with unique molecular identifiers. Each CDR3 protein gets one entry after TCRdb re-called the PCR reads with MiXCR. The sample has about 980,000 distinct CDR3 sequences, about 29% seen once. Sequencing was performed on PBMCs, mostly from graft donor cells, taken 360 days after TCRalphabeta/CD19-depleted stem cell transplant. These TCRs come from a boy in the first two years of life who had a stem cell transplant for SCID, so the T cells may come from the graft donor.

The V and J genes are TRBV4-2 and TRBJ2-7, with D unclear. The V gene lost 3 bases and the J gene lost 3 bases, with 12 bases spanning the gap. Per the germline V gene, CDR1 is LGHNA and CDR2 is YNFKEQ. The CDR3 loop spans 14 amino acids. The CDR3 loop is CASSQSIGRYEQYF. The CDR3 DNA follows: TGTGCCAGCAGCCAGAGTATCGGCCGCTACGAGCAGTACTTC.

This clonotype has only a few counts. The V and J genes are TRBV5-1 and TRBJ2-7; possible D gene TRBD1, 5 bases. CDR1 and CDR2 from the germline V gene are SGHRS and YFSETQ. The CDR3 sequence is 15 residues long. Trimming left V 3 bases short and J 5 bases short, with 18 bases between. As DNA, the CDR3 is TGCGCCAGCAGCTGGACCAGGGCCGCGGTCAACGAGCAGTACTTC. It yields the protein CASSWTRAAVNEQYF.

Only a few counts were recorded for this clonotype. This chain joins TRBV4-1 and TRBJ2-2; the match to TRBD1 covers 7 bases. The length of the CDR3 is 16 residues. After removal of 0 bases from V and 4 bases from J, the junction contained 5 bases not matched to a gene. Germline-derived CDR1 and CDR2 are MGHRA and YSYEKL. The CDR3 bases are TGCGCCAGCAGCCAAGATAAGGGGGCCGGCACCGGGGAGCTGTTTTTT. The encoded protein is CASSQDKGAGTGELFF.

The chain combines TRBV18 with TRBJ1-1; D call uncertain. This CDR3 region has 16 residues. V was cut by 6 bases and J by 0 bases, with 17 bases left in between. CDR1 is KGHSH and CDR2 is LQKENI in the germline V gene. CDR3 in amino acids: CASSGPPNILNTEAFF. The CDR3 nucleotides are TGTGCCAGCTCCGGTCCCCCGAACATACTGAACACTGAAGCTTTCTTT.

This clonotype turned up a few times. This sequence joins TRBV7-9 and TRBJ2-1; the D gene is possibly TRBD1 (6 bases). The germline CDR1 and CDR2 sequences are SEHNR and FQNEAQ (reference sequence). This CDR3 spans 16 amino acids. The V and J ends lost 4 bases and 3 bases respectively, with 16 bases between them. CDR3 region: CASSSPSGTFYNEQFF. CDR3 DNA: TGTGCCAGCAGCTCCCCCTCGGGGACATTCTACAATGAGCAGTTCTTC. Full variable domain (missing parts from reference TRBV7-9 and TRBJ2-1): DTGVSQNPRHKITKRGQNVTFRCDPISEHNRLYWYRQTLGQGPEFLTYFQNEAQLEKSRLLSDRFSAERPKGSFSTLEIQRTEQGDSAMYLCASSSPSGTFYNEQFFGPGTRLTVL.

This sequence joins TRBV12-3 or TRBV12-4 and TRBJ2-6; D gene unclear. Trimming removed 5 bases at V and 4 bases at J, with 9 bases between. CDR3 size: 14 residues. The CDR3 protein is CASSQQAGANVLTF. CDR3 nucleotides: TGTGCCAGCAGTCAACAAGCCGGGGCCAACGTCCTGACTTTC.

Turning to this clonotype: The junction shows a germline mismatch at one end, possibly a read error. The rearrangement joins TRBV2 to TRBJ2-3; TRBD2 aligns across 7 bases. The CDR3 totals 14 residues. Looked up from germline, CDR1 is SNHLY and CDR2 is FYNNEI. The CDR3 coding sequence is TGTGCCAGCAATTGGGACTACAGCACAGATAGGCAGTATTTT. It specifies CASNWDYSTDRQYF.

The CDR3 sequence: CASSPLSGGNTEAFF. Here the CDR3 DNA reads TGCGCCAGCAGCCCGCTTTCCGGCGGGAACACTGAAGCTTTCTTT. The V gene is TRBV5-1, the J gene TRBJ1-1; D not resolved. V lost 4 bases to trimming and J lost 1 base, with 14 bases between them. The CDR3 is made up of 15 amino acids. Germline V gene lookup returns CDR1 SGHRS and CDR2 YFSETQ.

In its sample, this clonotype was seen a few times. The V call is TRBV5-1, the J call TRBJ1-3; TRBD1 might be the D (5 bases). This CDR3 is 17 amino acids long. The germline gives CDR1 SGHRS, CDR2 YFSETQ. Trimming removed 1 base from V and 0 bases from J, with 14 bases in between. CDR3: CASSLFTGTDSGNTIYF. CDR3 DNA sequence: TGCGCCAGCAGCTTGTTTACCGGGACGGACTCTGGAAACACCATATATTTT.

This clonotype was counted a few times. J is TRBJ1-1 and V is TRBV28; maybe TRBD1 (5 bases). V dropped 0 bases and J dropped 7 bases, with 12 bases sitting between them. Germline V gives CDR1 MDHEN, CDR2 SYDVKM. CDR3 length: 14 amino acids. CDR3 nucleotides: TGTGCCAGCAGTTTATGGGGGACGGCCCGTGAAGCTTTCTTT. It codes for CASSLWGTAREAFF.

This clonotype has more than one count but fewer than ten. This chain connects TRBV7-6 to TRBJ2-2; weak D call: TRBD1 (5 bases). V shed 1 base and J shed 1 base, with 13 bases lying between them. The CDR3 loop spans 17 amino acids. The germline V gene has CDR1 SGHVS and CDR2 FNYEAQ. The CDR3 spells CASSLVGVRENTGELFF. The CDR3 bases are TGTGCCAGCAGCTTAGTAGGGGTCAGGGAGAACACCGGGGAGCTGTTTTTT.

This rearrangement joins TRBV12-5 to TRBJ2-7; unclear D gene. Trimming took 2 bases from V and 2 from J, leaving 13 bases between them. The CDR3 consists of 15 residues. CDR1 and CDR2 from the germline V gene are LGHNT and FRNRAP. The CDR3 region is CASGLFYRDPYEQYF. CDR3 nucleotide sequence: TGTGCTAGTGGTTTGTTCTACAGAGACCCCTACGAGCAGTACTTC.

This clonotype occurred a few times. The chain links TRBV3-1 to TRBJ1-1, with TRBD1 as a possible D gene (5 bases). CDR3 length: 14 amino acids. V gave up 2 bases and J gave up 5 bases, with 12 bases separating them. The germline gives CDR1 LGHDT, CDR2 YNNKEL (reference sequence). The CDR3 DNA is TGTGCCAGCAGCCAAAGCTGGGAGGGGACTGAAGCTTTCTTT. Translated, it gives CASSQSWEGTEAFF.

The J gene is TRBJ2-5, the V gene TRBV5-1; TRBD1 might be the D (5 bases). This CDR3 is 14 amino acids long. Trimming pared 2 bases from V and 2 bases from J, leaving 10 bases between. Germline CDR1 SGHRS, CDR2 YFSETQ. The CDR3 is CASSFQAGQETQYF. DNA for the CDR3: TGCGCCAGCAGCTTTCAGGCAGGGCAAGAGACCCAGTACTTC.